The text below deals with one T cell receptor (beta chain). The source of the sample is a study of blood T cell repertoires in COVID-19. Overall study context: There were acute and convalescent COVID-19 samples, and they came from the United States, Italy and Spain. The analysed material was cDNA or gDNA that came from T cells, B-cell-depleted T cells, or PBMCs.

In the study's own analysis: Scientists estimated how many nucleated cells there were by amplifying reference gene primers. Assay: immunoSEQ multiplex PCR; the TCRdb copy retains only in-frame clones and omits some. D and trimming come from the DNA, and the V and J calls and clone size come from that table. The sample includes roughly 140,000 clones, roughly 87% of them seen just once. The J segment lost 8 bases and the V segment lost 11 bases, leaving 9 bases of the junction unmatched. Per the germline V gene, CDR1 is MNHEY and CDR2 is SVGAGI. This CDR3 region has 12 residues. V and J are TRBV6-5 and TRBJ1-3; 7 nucleotides match TRBD1. This TCR came from a woman in her fifties or sixties with active or convalescent COVID-19. The sequenced sample consisted of peripheral blood. CDR3 amino acids: CAPPQGPDTIYF. In DNA form, the CDR3 reads TGTGCCCCCCCACAGGGGCCAGACACCATATATTTT.